This entry describes one T cell receptor beta chain. The sample originates from a study of blood T cell repertoires in COVID-19. Study background: Specimens from acute and convalescent COVID-19 originated in the United States, Italy and Spain. From T cells, B-cell-depleted T cells, or PBMCs came the material, which was cDNA or gDNA.

In the authors' methods: The assay estimated nucleated cells by amplifying reference gene primers. Generated by immunoSEQ multiplex PCR, the TCRdb table keeps only in-frame clones and is missing some. D and trimming were read from the DNA, whereas the V and J calls and clone size are those reported in that table. Of roughly 130,000 clones in the sample, 70% to 85% were seen once. There are 12 residues in the CDR3. The V gene lost 0 bases and the J gene lost 10 bases, with 9 bases spanning the gap. Germline V gene sequence: CDR1 GTSNPN, CDR2 SVGIG (reference sequence). This TCR was sampled from a woman in her 50s with acute or convalescent COVID-19. The sample comprised peripheral blood. The J gene is TRBJ1-4, the V gene TRBV30; D is perhaps TRBD1 (6 bases). The CDR3 coding sequence is TGTGCCTGGAGTGTCCAACAGGGAAAACTGTTTTTT. Protein: CAWSVQQGKLFF.